These 24 T cell receptor beta chains came from one sample sequenced in a study of T-cell memory formation after mild COVID-19. Each CDR3 protein gets one entry after TCRdb re-called the 5' RACE reads with MiXCR. The repertoire holds tens of thousands of distinct CDR3 sequences, with about 6.1% as singletons. Sequenced: PBMCs or a T cell subset sorted from them (not recorded which). These receptors all stem from an adult who had mild COVID-19 (a few samples of this study predate the infection). Cell type and time point are not known.

This clonotype was observed at least ten times. The V and J genes are TRBV7-2 and TRBJ2-1; TRBD2 matches 7 bases. This CDR3 spans 14 amino acids. V lost 1 base to trimming and J lost 13 bases; unmatched junction nucleotides: 10. The germline CDR1 and CDR2 sequences are SGHTA and FQGNSA. CDR3 coding DNA: TGTGCCAGCAGCTTAGGGCCTAGCGGCCGCATACAGTTCTTC. Encoded protein: CASSLGPSGRIQFF.

This clonotype was counted between two and nine times. The chain employs TRBV7-9 and TRBJ2-3; 9 bases align to TRBD1. V lost 4 bases, J lost 1 base, and 12 bases stayed unmatched. CDR3 length: 18 residues. From germline, CDR1 is SEHNR and CDR2 FQNEAQ (reference sequence). This CDR3 reads CASSSAPGTGRGTDTQYF. The DNA for the CDR3 is TGTGCCAGCAGCTCCGCCCCCGGGACAGGGAGAGGCACAGATACGCAGTATTTT.

The sample holds many counts of this clonotype. V gene TRBV5-1 combines with J gene TRBJ1-2; possible D gene TRBD1, 5 bases. Per germline, CDR1 SGHRS and CDR2 YFSETQ. Trimming stripped 3 bases from V and 2 bases from J, with 17 bases between. The CDR3 contains 16 residues. Here the CDR3 reads CASSSGGQGLNYGYTF. CDR3 bases: TGCGCCAGCAGCTCCGGAGGCCAGGGACTGAACTATGGCTACACCTTC.

The chain joins TRBV27 to TRBJ1-5; 8 positions agree with TRBD1. In germline, CDR1 is MNHEY, CDR2 SMNVEV (reference sequence). Losses at the gene ends were 5 bases for V and 12 bases for J; bases not matched to a gene: 9. This CDR3 has 13 amino acids. The CDR3 nucleotides read TGTGCCAGCAGTAACGACGGGACAGGCCTCCAGCATTTT. It is translated as CASSNDGTGLQHF.

DNA of the CDR3: TGTGCCAGCAGCCCACCCCCGGGACAGGGACGCAATGAGCAGTTCTTC. It encodes CASSPPPGQGRNEQFF. V and J are TRBV7-7 and TRBJ2-1, with 9 positions matching TRBD1. Germline V lookup: CDR1 SSHAT, CDR2 FNYEAQ (reference sequence). This CDR3 has 16 residues. V gave up 5 bases and J gave up 6 bases; unmatched junction bases: 11.

The table lists this clonotype with many counts. The chain recombines TRBV2 with TRBJ1-5, with D possibly matching TRBD1 (6 bases). Germline CDR1 SNHLY, CDR2 FYNNEI. V was clipped by 7 bases and J by 0 bases, with 13 bases between them. There are 15 residues in the CDR3. CDR3 bases: TGTGCCAGCACTAGAGGACAGAATAGCAATCAGCCCCAGCATTTT. Amino acids: CASTRGQNSNQPQHF.

The sample holds many counts of this clonotype. V is TRBV20-1 and J is TRBJ2-4, with 7 bases fitting TRBD2. Germline V gene sequence: CDR1 DFQATT, CDR2 SNEGSKA (reference sequence). The V and J ends lost 1 base and 0 bases, in that order; junction bases with no gene match: 6. The CDR3 extends over 16 amino acids. This CDR3 is CSARVGSGLAKNIQYF. CDR3 sequence (DNA): TGCAGTGCTAGAGTGGGTAGCGGGTTAGCCAAAAACATTCAGTACTTC.

The chain has TRBV2 and TRBJ1-4; TRBD1 matches at 10 bases. J was trimmed by 4 bases and V by 7 bases; bases with no gene match: 12. Germline V gene data show CDR1 as SNHLY and CDR2 as FYNNEI. This CDR3 region has 17 residues. The DNA for the CDR3 is TGTGCCAGCACGAGGACAGGGGGACTCGTGGGTAATGAAAAACTGTTTTTT. It is translated as CASTRTGGLVGNEKLFF.

This clonotype was counted between two and nine times. The rearrangement links TRBV6-5 to TRBJ1-3; D is uncertain. The V gene's germline CDR1 is MNHEY and CDR2 SVGAGI. The V end was cut by 6 bases, the J end by 0 bases, with 15 bases between. This CDR3 spans 16 amino acids. DNA of the CDR3: TGTGCCAGCAGCCCCCGCGACCCGACCTCTGGAAACACCATATATTTT. This codes for CASSPRDPTSGNTIYF.

CDR3 protein: CASSLQGAGANVLTF. CDR3 DNA: TGTGCCAGCAGTTTGCAGGGTGCTGGGGCCAACGTCCTGACTTTC. The chain combines TRBV12-3 or TRBV12-4 with TRBJ2-6; TRBD1 might be the D (5 bases). CDR3 length: 15 amino acids. V gave up 3 bases and J gave up 2 bases, with 8 bases separating them.

This clonotype was observed a few times. V gene TRBV2 combines with J gene TRBJ2-7; D gene uncertain. Trimming took 7 bases from V and 0 from J, leaving 10 bases between them. Germline V gene lookup returns CDR1 SNHLY and CDR2 FYNNEI. The CDR3 runs to 13 residues. The CDR3 DNA follows: TGTGCCAGCAAGGCAGTTAGCTCCTACGAGCAGTACTTC. It translates to CASKAVSSYEQYF.

This clonotype occurred a few times. The CDR3 spells CASSVGSYNSPLHF. The CDR3 DNA reads as TGTGCCAGCAGCGTCGGCTCCTATAATTCACCCCTCCACTTT. The chain is built from TRBV2 and TRBJ1-6; D is unresolved. CDR1 and CDR2 from the germline V gene are SNHLY and FYNNEI. The CDR3 runs 14 residues. V was pared by 6 bases and J by 0 bases, with 6 bases between.

In its sample, this clonotype was seen many times. The chain employs TRBV29-1 and TRBJ2-1; TRBD2 matches 7 bases. The CDR3 covers 14 residues. V lost 4 bases to trimming and J lost 6 bases; unmatched junction nucleotides: 9. Per the germline V gene, CDR1 is SQVTM and CDR2 is ANQGSEA. The CDR3, as DNA: TGCAGCGTTGGACTAGCCGGGAGGACCAATGAGCAGTTCTTC. It codes for CSVGLAGRTNEQFF.

This clonotype came up a few times. The chain combines TRBV5-1 with TRBJ2-3; tentatively, D is TRBD2 (5 bases). CDR1 is SGHRS and CDR2 is YFSETQ in the germline V gene. Trimming shortened V by 0 bases and J by 2 bases, and 10 bases separated the two germline ends. The CDR3 is 15 residues long. The CDR3 region has the DNA TGCGCCAGCAGCTTGGCTGGGAGAGACACAGATACGCAGTATTTT. The encoded protein is CASSLAGRDTDTQYF. Using reference TRBV5-1 and TRBJ2-3 for the parts outside the CDR3, the full variable domain is KAGVTQTPRYLIKTRGQQVTLSCSPISGHRSVSWYQQTPGQGLQFLFEYFSETQRNKGNFPGRFSGRQFSNSRSEMNVSTLELGDSALYLCASSLAGRDTDTQYFGPGTRLTVL.

The gene calls are TRBV12-3 or TRBV12-4 and TRBJ1-1; D is unresolved. Trimming stripped 6 bases from V and 0 bases from J, with 8 bases between. The CDR3 totals 13 residues. CDR3 coding DNA: TGTGCCAGCAGATCGACGGTGAACACTGAAGCTTTCTTT. Amino acid sequence: CASRSTVNTEAFF.

This clonotype has a count of ten or more. V gene TRBV7-3 combines with J gene TRBJ1-5; D gene uncertain. The CDR3 is 15 residues long. Between the trimmed V and J ends, which lost 5 bases and 3 bases, there was a span of 14 bases. Per germline, CDR1 SGHTA and CDR2 FQGTGA. The chain's CDR3 is CASSLLVVSNQPQHF. The CDR3 DNA is TGTGCCAGCAGCCTCCTGGTGGTATCCAATCAGCCCCAGCATTTT.

This clonotype was counted at least ten times. V gene TRBV4-1 combines with J gene TRBJ2-7, with D perhaps assigned TRBD1 or TRBD2 (5 bases each). V lost 0 bases and J lost 2, with 14 bases in between. Per germline, CDR1 MGHRA and CDR2 YSYEKL. The CDR3 extends over 16 amino acids. The CDR3 spells CASSQDFLGPAYEQYF. Written as DNA, the CDR3 is TGCGCCAGCAGCCAAGACTTCCTGGGACCGGCCTACGAGCAGTACTTC.

This chain links TRBV14 with TRBJ1-1; D uncertain. The CDR3 has 15 amino acids. Germline CDR1 reads SGHDN; CDR2 reads FVKESK. V was shortened by 3 bases and J by 0 bases, with 11 bases between the two germline ends. The DNA of the CDR3 is TGTGCCAGCAGCCATCGGACGGCCATGAACACTGAAGCTTTCTTT. Its translation: CASSHRTAMNTEAFF.

CDR3 nucleotides: TGTGCCAGCAGGGGGGGAATGAACACTGAAGCTTTCTTT. Encoded protein: CASRGGMNTEAFF. V is TRBV27 and J is TRBJ1-1; TRBD1 might be the D (5 bases). The CDR3 is 13 amino acids. V was clipped by 6 bases and J by 0 bases, with 8 bases between them. Germline lookup yields CDR1 MNHEY and CDR2 SMNVEV (reference sequence).

The chain links TRBV28 to TRBJ1-2; 8 nucleotides align to TRBD1. J gave up 5 bases and V 2 bases, and 4 bases lay outside the gene matches. This CDR3 is 14 amino acids long. Per germline, CDR1 MDHEN and CDR2 SYDVKM. CDR3 coding DNA: TGTGCCAGCAGTTTACCCAGGGGGCTTTATGGCTACACCTTC. It specifies CASSLPRGLYGYTF.

The genes are TRBV2 and TRBJ2-5; D remains ambiguous. The CDR3 has 10 residues. Between the trimmed V and J ends, which lost 1 base and 6 bases, there was a span of 0 bases. The germline CDR1 and CDR2 sequences are SNHLY and FYNNEI. DNA of the CDR3: TGTGCCAGCAGTGAAGAGACCCAGTACTTC. Protein product: CASSEETQYF. The full variable domain, its missing parts supplied by reference TRBV2 and TRBJ2-5, is EPEVTQTPSHQVTQMGQEVILRCVPISNHLYFYWYRQILGQKVEFLVSFYNNEISEKSEIFDDQFSVERPDGSNFTLKIRSTKLEDSAMYFCASSEETQYFGPGTRLLVL.

This clonotype was observed many times. The chain carries TRBV7-2 and TRBJ2-5, with 8 bases lining up with TRBD1. CDR3 length: 14 residues. Germline V gene lookup returns CDR1 SGHTA and CDR2 FQGNSA. V was clipped by 5 bases and J by 5 bases; unmatched bases: 7. CDR3 sequence: CASSLQGGSETQYF. The CDR3 nucleotides are TGTGCCAGCAGCCTACAGGGGGGTTCGGAGACCCAGTACTTC.

This clonotype is medium-sized by share. The rearrangement links TRBV7-7 to TRBJ2-2; D ambiguous. Germline assignment: CDR1 SSHAT and CDR2 FNYEAQ (reference sequence). Trimming pared 2 bases from V and 3 bases from J, leaving 7 bases between. This CDR3 contains 14 residues. The chain's CDR3 is CASSLSRDTGELFF. The CDR3 nucleotides read TGTGCCAGCAGCTTATCTAGGGACACCGGGGAGCTGTTTTTT.

This clonotype was counted many times. This chain links TRBV18 with TRBJ2-1; the match to TRBD2 covers 11 bases. The CDR3 sequence is 16 residues long. Germline V gene lookup returns CDR1 KGHSH and CDR2 LQKENI. The V segment lost 3 bases and the J segment 5 bases; nucleotides outside the gene matches: 6. The CDR3 nucleotides read TGTGCCAGCTCACCTAGCGGGAGGGCCGGAAACAATGAGCAGTTCTTC. Translation gives CASSPSGRAGNNEQFF.